This section outlines one TCR beta chain sequence together with its context. Its target is not known. These data come from a study of OX40 agonist ivuxolimab in advanced cancers. Repertoires were generated with immunoSEQ multiplex PCR, while TCRdb's copy carries only in-frame clones and drops some. In the table there are about 69,000 clones, roughly 80% of which are singletons. The V and J ends lost 0 bases and 4 bases respectively, with 13 bases between them. Per the germline V gene, CDR1 is MNHEY and CDR2 is SVGAGI. CDR3 length: 15 amino acids. Study findings and constraints: People who partly responded at 0.1-3.0 mg/kg had some of the least clonal expansion seen. More expanded clones were seen, on average, in CD8+ T cells than in CD4+.

This receptor was obtained from an adult with an advanced solid tumor such as melanoma, head and neck, liver or kidney cancer. The chain links TRBV6-5 to TRBJ2-7, with TRBD1 as a possible D gene (6 bases). The sample here was CD4+ or CD8+ T cells sorted from blood, taken in a trial of the OX40 agonist ivuxolimab. Here the CDR3 DNA reads TGTGCCAGCAGTTACTCGGCTGGGACAATATACGAGCAGTACTTC. Translating gives CASSYSAGTIYEQYF.